These 32 T cell receptor beta chains were sequenced from one sample in a study of technical replicates of blood from several donors. Profiled with immunoSEQ multiplex PCR; TCRdb holds only in-frame clones, not every one. The table shows tens of thousands of clones, with roughly 90% occurring only once. The material sequenced was T cells isolated from PBMCs. These receptors all come from a human donor in good health.

The CDR3 coding sequence is TGTGCCAGCAGTCCCTCTGCAGGGGAGACTGAAGCTTTCTTT. Translating it yields CASSPSAGETEAFF. This sequence joins TRBV6-5 and TRBJ1-1; D is possibly TRBD1 (6 bases). Per germline, CDR1 MNHEY and CDR2 SVGAGI. V was trimmed by 5 bases and J by 5 bases, leaving 15 bases between them. The CDR3 has 14 residues.

A single count supports this clone. This sequence joins TRBV6-1 and TRBJ1-1; TRBD1 agrees at 9 bases. V shed 4 bases and J 4 bases; nucleotides not matched to a gene: 4. The CDR3 runs to 14 residues. The germline CDR1 and CDR2 sequences are MNHNS and SASEGT. The CDR3 protein is CASSVRDRATEAFF. The DNA of the CDR3 is TGTGCCAGCAGTGTTCGGGACAGGGCCACTGAAGCTTTCTTT.

V and J are TRBV19 and TRBJ2-7, with D possibly matching TRBD1 (5 bases). Germline CDR1 is LNHDA and CDR2 is SQIVND (reference sequence). The CDR3 loop spans 15 amino acids. V shed 3 bases and J shed 2 bases, with 14 bases lying between them. The CDR3 reads CASSIIWGATYEQYF. DNA of the CDR3: TGTGCCAGTAGTATTATCTGGGGCGCTACCTACGAGCAGTACTTC.

The V and J genes are TRBV6-1 and TRBJ2-1; 7 positions match TRBD1. Germline V gives CDR1 MNHNS, CDR2 SASEGT. V lost 5 bases and J lost 2; bases outside the gene matches: 6. The CDR3 is 15 residues long. The CDR3 nucleotides are TGTGCCAGCAGTCAAGACAGGGACACCTACAATGAGCAGTTCTTC. It encodes CASSQDRDTYNEQFF.

This clone has just one count. The rearrangement uses TRBV6-1 and TRBJ2-7; the match to TRBD2 covers 9 bases. The CDR3 contains 15 residues. Trimming removed 7 bases from V and 6 bases from J; junction bases left unmatched: 13. CDR1 is MNHNS, CDR2 SASEGT, per germline. CDR3 amino acids: CASKSSGRSSGEQYF. CDR3 in DNA: TGTGCCAGCAAGTCGAGCGGGAGGTCATCAGGCGAGCAGTACTTC.

This chain links TRBV29-1 with TRBJ1-3, with a possible D match to TRBD1 (5 bases). The CDR3 is made up of 14 amino acids. Germline assignment: CDR1 SQVTM and CDR2 ANQGSEA. Trimming stripped 4 bases from V and 3 bases from J, with 13 bases between. The CDR3 DNA reads as TGCAGCGTTGTTGAAGGGGCGCTTGGAAACACCATATATTTT. Its translation is CSVVEGALGNTIYF.

The chain couples TRBV9 to TRBJ1-1, with 9 bases fitting TRBD1. With V trimmed by 3 bases and J by 3 bases, 6 bases remained unmatched. Germline lookup yields CDR1 SGDLS and CDR2 YYNGEE. The CDR3 is 15 amino acids. CDR3 amino acids: CASSGGTGLDTEAFF. The CDR3, as DNA: TGTGCCAGCAGCGGTGGGACAGGGTTGGACACTGAAGCTTTCTTT.

This chain links TRBV11-2 with TRBJ1-2; 7 nucleotides line up with TRBD1. CDR1 is SGHAT and CDR2 is FQNNGV in the germline V gene. The CDR3 extends over 12 amino acids. J gave up 9 bases and V 5 bases, and 6 bases lay outside the gene matches. The CDR3 here is CASSTGQLSYTF. Written as DNA, the CDR3 is TGTGCCAGCAGCACGGGACAGTTGAGCTACACCTTC. Full variable domain (missing parts from reference TRBV11-2 and TRBJ1-2): EAGVAQSPRYKIIEKRQSVAFWCNPISGHATLYWYQQILGQGPKLLIQFQNNGVVDDSQLPKDRFSAERLKGVDSTLKIQPAKLEDSAVYLCASSTGQLSYTFGSGTRLTVV.

V and J are TRBV5-4 and TRBJ1-4; D is uncertain. CDR3 size: 13 residues. Germline V gene data show CDR1 as SGHNT and CDR2 as YYREEE (reference sequence). V dropped 4 bases and J dropped 4 bases, with 8 bases sitting between them. The CDR3 protein is CASSLGSNEKLFF. In DNA form, the CDR3 reads TGTGCCAGCAGCCTCGGGAGTAATGAAAAACTGTTTTTT.

The chain carries TRBV7-6 and TRBJ2-7; 7 bases fit TRBD1. CDR1 SGHVS and CDR2 FNYEAQ come from the germline V gene. Losses at the gene ends were 5 bases for V and 3 bases for J; bases not matched to a gene: 7. CDR3 length equals 14 residues. The CDR3 protein is CASSPGTADYEQYF. CDR3 DNA sequence: TGTGCCAGCAGCCCCGGGACAGCGGACTACGAGCAGTACTTC.

Worth noting for this clone: The sample contains more than one DNA sequence encoding this CDR3. V is TRBV6-6 and J is TRBJ1-2, with D possibly matching TRBD1 (5 bases). Between the trimmed V and J ends, which lost 0 bases and 8 bases, there was a span of 7 bases. Germline V gene lookup returns CDR1 MNHNY and CDR2 SVGAGI (reference sequence). CDR3 length: 12 residues. In DNA form, the CDR3 reads TGTGCCAGCAGTTACTCCGGGGGGGGCTACACCTTC. It codes for CASSYSGGGYTF.

The rearrangement uses TRBV4-2 and TRBJ1-2, with D maybe TRBD1 (6 bases). The germline V gene encodes CDR1 LGHNA and CDR2 YNFKEQ. This CDR3 spans 14 amino acids. The germline V and J ends were trimmed by 2 bases and 7 bases, with 14 bases remaining between them. CDR3 sequence: CASSQITGQSGYTF. For the CDR3, the DNA is TGTGCCAGCAGCCAAATTACTGGACAGTCTGGCTACACCTTC.

The genes are TRBV21-1 and TRBJ2-2; the D call of TRBD1 is as the table states it, not checked on the DNA. TRBV21-1 represents a pseudogene. This CDR3 region has 13 residues. CDR3 residues: CASSIQGAGELFF. In nucleotides, the CDR3 is TGTGCCAGCAGCATACAGGGGGCCGGGGAGCTGTTTTTT.

V is TRBV21-1 and J is TRBJ1-5. TRBV21-1 is marked as a pseudogene. The CDR3 extends over 15 amino acids. This chain's CDR3 is CASSKGAYSNQPQHF. The CDR3 DNA reads as TGTGCCAGCAGCAAGGGAGCTTATAGCAATCAGCCCCAGCATTTT.

The chain recombines TRBV5-6 with TRBJ1-4; a weak D match, TRBD1 (5 bases). CDR1 and CDR2 (germline): SGHDT, YYEEEE. V was clipped by 4 bases and J by 4 bases, with 8 bases between them. The CDR3 loop spans 13 amino acids. The CDR3 bases are TGTGCCAGCAGCATAAGGGGTAATGAAAAACTGTTTTTT. Translated: CASSIRGNEKLFF.

This chain joins TRBV29-1 and TRBJ1-1; D uncertain. Germline values: CDR1 SQVTM, CDR2 ANQGSEA. The V and J ends lost 5 bases and 1 base respectively, with 14 bases between them. The CDR3 is 14 amino acids. In DNA, the CDR3 is TGCAGCGTTTCAGGAACCAGCCGGAACACTGAAGCTTTCTTT. This translates into CSVSGTSRNTEAFF.

The chain employs TRBV7-3 and TRBJ2-5; weak D call: TRBD2 (7 bases). The CDR3 consists of 14 residues. V was pared by 5 bases and J by 5 bases, with 15 bases between. In germline, CDR1 is SGHTA, CDR2 FQGTGA. The CDR3 sequence: CASSRGGGVETQYF. The CDR3 DNA follows: TGTGCCAGCAGCCGAGGGGGAGGGGTGGAGACCCAGTACTTC.

The table lists this clone with a count of one. The chain is built from TRBV14 and TRBJ2-1; D perhaps matches TRBD2 (6 bases). Germline lookup yields CDR1 SGHDN and CDR2 FVKESK. Trimming shortened V by 2 bases and J by 7 bases, and 9 bases separated the two germline ends. This CDR3 is built from 13 residues. The CDR3 loop reads CASSQFRGNEQFF. As DNA, the CDR3 is TGTGCCAGCAGCCAATTCCGGGGGAATGAGCAGTTCTTC.

The chain combines TRBV9 with TRBJ1-3, with D hard to call. The germline V gene encodes CDR1 SGDLS and CDR2 YYNGEE. Trimming stripped 4 bases from V and 4 bases from J, with 12 bases between. There are 14 residues in the CDR3. The CDR3 DNA reads TGTGCCAGCAGCCCTATCACGGGAGGAAACACCATATATTTT. This codes for CASSPITGGNTIYF.

This chain uses TRBV4-3 with TRBJ2-2; D may be TRBD1 (6 bases). Per the germline V gene, CDR1 is LGHNA and CDR2 is YSLEER. V gave up 4 bases and J gave up 5 bases, with 14 bases separating them. The CDR3 contains 15 residues. CDR3 in amino acids: CASSPTFTGTGELFF. Here the CDR3 DNA reads TGCGCCAGCAGCCCCACCTTCACAGGGACCGGGGAGCTGTTTTTT.

This clone was picked up one time. This chain connects TRBV11-2 to TRBJ1-4, with a tentative D call TRBD1 (6 bases). The germline V gene encodes CDR1 SGHAT and CDR2 FQNNGV. CDR3 size: 17 residues. With 4 bases removed from V and 4 bases from J, the gap between germline ends came to 19 bases. CDR3 in amino acids: CASSSIRSGAVNEKLFF. DNA for the CDR3: TGTGCCAGCAGCTCAATACGTTCAGGGGCCGTTAATGAAAAACTGTTTTTT.

This rearrangement joins TRBV30 to TRBJ2-1, with D perhaps matching TRBD2 (6 bases). CDR1 GTSNPN and CDR2 SVGIG come from the germline V gene (reference sequence). This CDR3 is built from 14 residues. V was shortened by 2 bases and J by 6 bases, with 14 bases between the two germline ends. CDR3 nucleotide sequence: TGTGCCTGGAGTAGGTTAGCGGAAAGCAATGAGCAGTTCTTC. This sequence encodes CAWSRLAESNEQFF.

V is TRBV15 and J is TRBJ1-2; unclear D gene. Germline CDR1 reads LNHNV; CDR2 reads YYDKDF (reference sequence). The V end was cut by 5 bases, the J end by 8 bases, with 18 bases between. CDR3 size: 14 residues. The CDR3 sequence: CATSDNRGSAGYTF. The CDR3 DNA is TGTGCCACCAGCGATAACCGAGGGTCGGCGGGCTACACCTTC.

The chain joins TRBV28 to TRBJ1-5; no reliable D call. The CDR3 loop spans 13 amino acids. Germline values: CDR1 MDHEN, CDR2 SYDVKM. Trimming took off 6 bases at V and 7 bases at J, with 13 bases between the two ends. CDR3 sequence (DNA): TGTGCCAGCAGGATGATCGGGAACCAGCCCCAGCATTTT. Its translation: CASRMIGNQPQHF. The full variable domain, rest sourced from reference TRBV28 and TRBJ1-5, is DVKVTQSSRYLVKRTGEKVFLECVQDMDHENMFWYRQDPGLGLRLIYFSYDVKMKEKGDIPEGYSVSREKKERFSLILESASTNQTSMYLCASRMIGNQPQHFGDGTRLSIL.

This clone was seen a few times. The genes are TRBV5-1 and TRBJ1-1, with 7 bases lining up with TRBD1. J lost 4 bases, V lost 0 bases, and 3 bases had no gene match. The germline gives CDR1 SGHRS, CDR2 YFSETQ. The CDR3 has 14 amino acids. The CDR3 DNA reads TGCGCCAGCAGCTTGGGACAGGGATTCACTGAAGCTTTCTTT. It encodes CASSLGQGFTEAFF.

V gene TRBV4-2 combines with J gene TRBJ2-7, with D perhaps matching TRBD2 (5 bases). With 2 bases removed from V and 6 bases from J, the gap between germline ends came to 14 bases. This CDR3 comprises 14 residues. CDR1 and CDR2 (germline): LGHNA, YNFKEQ. The CDR3 DNA follows: TGTGCCAGCAGCCAAACCACCGAGGGAGTCGAGCAGTACTTC. The encoded protein is CASSQTTEGVEQYF.

The chain employs TRBV19 and TRBJ2-3; 7 nucleotides agree with TRBD2. V lost 6 bases and J lost 4; bases outside the gene matches: 19. CDR3 length: 18 amino acids. In germline, CDR1 is LNHDA, CDR2 SQIVND (reference sequence). CDR3 sequence: CASSTLTSSRLGADTQYF. CDR3 DNA sequence: TGTGCCAGTAGCACTTTGACTAGCTCCCGTCTGGGGGCAGATACGCAGTATTTT.

The V gene is TRBV6-5, the J gene TRBJ2-7; D uncertain. The CDR3 runs to 13 residues. Germline V gives CDR1 MNHEY, CDR2 SVGAGI. V lost 2 bases, J lost 1 base, and 6 bases lay in between. DNA of the CDR3: TGTGCCAGCAGTTACGTTCCATCCTACGAGCAGTACTTC. Residues: CASSYVPSYEQYF.

V is TRBV6-4 and J is TRBJ1-1, with 9 bases fitting TRBD1. Germline V gene data show CDR1 as MRHNA and CDR2 as SNTAGT. CDR3 length: 12 residues. J lost 11 bases, V lost 4 bases, and 5 bases had no gene match. The CDR3: CASSAPGTGAFF. The CDR3 region has the DNA TGTGCCAGCAGTGCGCCCGGGACAGGGGCTTTCTTT.

This clone was counted a single time. The chain recombines TRBV16 with TRBJ1-3; D call uncertain. Trimming stripped 1 base from V and 0 bases from J, with 7 bases between. Germline CDR1 reads KGHSY; CDR2 reads FQNENV. This CDR3 region has 15 residues. The CDR3 DNA is TGTGCCAGCAGCCAATACAGCTCCTCTGGAAACACCATATATTTT. Its translation is CASSQYSSSGNTIYF.

This clone was found once. The V and J genes are TRBV28 and TRBJ1-3; no clear D. V lost 5 bases, J lost 0 bases, and 17 bases lay in between. From germline, CDR1 is MDHEN and CDR2 SYDVKM. The CDR3 is made up of 17 amino acids. CDR3 protein: CASSPPLRGHSGNTIYF. In DNA, the CDR3 is TGTGCCAGCAGTCCACCCCTCCGTGGCCACTCTGGAAACACCATATATTTT.

The chain uses TRBV6-5 and TRBJ2-2; D is possibly TRBD2 (5 bases). V dropped 7 bases and J dropped 3 bases, with 12 bases sitting between them. Germline CDR1 and CDR2: MNHEY and SVGAGI. The CDR3 has 14 residues. CDR3 region: CASTSSGYTGELFF. Here the CDR3 DNA reads TGTGCCAGCACTAGCTCCGGGTACACCGGGGAGCTGTTTTTT.